This T cell receptor (beta chain) stems from a study of cytomegalovirus exposure and HLA in healthy donors. Participants comprised healthy donors of bone marrow. In nominal health when sampled, donors likely had unrecorded immune exposures nonetheless. The PCR employed 60 Vbeta primers together with 13 Jbeta primers. Original processing notes: Later analysis identified tens of millions of unique TCR beta chains, roughly 11 million shared. Clones were sequenced by immunoSEQ multiplex PCR, and TCRdb holds only the in-frame ones, with some missing. The D gene and trimming were derived from the DNA, and the V and J assignments and clone size from that table. The top ten hold roughly 2.6% of the sample, which has around 200,000 clones, 75% to 90% seen once. Between the trimmed V and J ends, which lost 2 bases and 0 bases, there was a span of 5 bases. CDR3 size: 13 residues. The germline V gene has CDR1 MNHNY and CDR2 SVGAGI (reference sequence).

Sequenced sample: PBMCs. This chain links TRBV6-6 with TRBJ2-7; the D is unclear. The receptor was derived from a woman between 50 and 59 years old in good health and CMV-seropositive. The CDR3 DNA is TGTGCCAGCAGTTACCAGGACTCCTACGAGCAGTACTTC. Translating it yields CASSYQDSYEQYF.